These 25 T cell receptor beta chains share one sample of origin, sequenced in a study of memory CD4+ T cells and cytomegalovirus serostatus. The sort gate was single viable CD3+CD4+CD8-CD45RO+ cells for memory CD4+ T cells. The assay was immunoSEQ multiplex PCR, and TCRdb's table has in-frame clones only and misses some. The sample carries fewer than 50,000 clones, 70% to 80% recorded once. Material for sequencing was memory CD4+ T cells from blood. The receptors here all came from an adult in good health and CMV-seronegative.

J is TRBJ1-5 and V is TRBV28; weak D call: TRBD1 (6 bases). CDR1 is MDHEN and CDR2 is SYDVKM in the germline V gene. V dropped 4 bases and J dropped 2 bases, with 15 bases sitting between them. This CDR3 has 16 amino acids. This CDR3 reads CASSSSRGRGNQPQHF. CDR3 coding DNA: TGTGCCAGCAGTTCGAGCAGGGGAAGGGGCAATCAGCCCCAGCATTTT.

The chain recombines TRBV5-4 with TRBJ2-2; no reliable D call. V lost 1 base, J lost 0 bases, and 1 base lay in between. CDR1 SGHNT and CDR2 YYREEE come from the germline V gene (reference sequence). This CDR3 contains 13 residues. The CDR3 sequence is CASSLPNTGELFF. DNA of the CDR3: TGTGCCAGCAGCTTGCCGAACACCGGGGAGCTGTTTTTT.

The chain has TRBV5-1 and TRBJ2-3; D gene ambiguous. The CDR3 runs to 16 residues. Germline CDR1 SGHRS, CDR2 YFSETQ. Trimming left V 0 bases short and J 0 bases short, with 11 bases between. The CDR3 sequence is CASSLEGRSSTDTQYF. CDR3 DNA: TGCGCCAGCAGCTTGGAGGGCAGATCTAGCACAGATACGCAGTATTTT.

The rearrangement links TRBV27 to TRBJ2-3, with D unclear. CDR3 length equals 14 residues. The ends were cut back, 0 bases at V and 4 bases at J, with 8 bases in the middle. The germline V gene encodes CDR1 MNHEY and CDR2 SMNVEV (reference sequence). In DNA form, the CDR3 reads TGTGCCAGCAGTTTATCGAGAACCCCAGATACGCAGTATTTT. Translating gives CASSLSRTPDTQYF.

This chain uses TRBV4-3 with TRBJ1-5, with no clear D. The CDR3 consists of 13 residues. Germline CDR1 reads LGHNA; CDR2 reads YSLEER. The V and J ends lost 0 bases and 7 bases respectively, with 7 bases between them. In DNA, the CDR3 is TGCGCCAGCAGCCAAGAGGCTAGGCAGCCCCAGCATTTT. Its protein is CASSQEARQPQHF.

The chain couples TRBV2 to TRBJ2-5; D gene ambiguous. The V gene's germline CDR1 is SNHLY and CDR2 FYNNEI. The CDR3 loop spans 14 amino acids. V was trimmed by 4 bases and J by 1 base, leaving 10 bases between them. DNA for the CDR3: TGTGCCAGCAGTGGTTCTACGGTCCAAGAGACCCAGTACTTC. Residues: CASSGSTVQETQYF.

The chain recombines TRBV2 with TRBJ1-4; D unclear. The V and J ends lost 6 bases and 0 bases respectively, with 8 bases between them. The CDR3 is 14 residues long. Germline V gene sequence: CDR1 SNHLY, CDR2 FYNNEI. CDR3 residues: CASSPGSTNEKLFF. DNA for the CDR3: TGTGCCAGCAGCCCGGGATCAACTAATGAAAAACTGTTTTTT. Together with reference TRBV2 and TRBJ1-4, the CDR3 gives the full variable domain: EPEVTQTPSHQVTQMGQEVILRCVPISNHLYFYWYRQILGQKVEFLVSFYNNEISEKSEIFDDQFSVERPDGSNFTLKIRSTKLEDSAMYFCASSPGSTNEKLFFGSGTQLSVL.

The CDR3 is CASRETGGIGYGYTF. The CDR3 nucleotides are TGTGCCAGCAGGGAGACAGGGGGCATTGGCTATGGCTACACCTTC. The chain links TRBV6-6 to TRBJ1-2; 10 bases fit TRBD1. The CDR3 has 15 residues. The junction had 8 bases not matched to a gene; V was cut back by 6 bases and J by 4 bases. The germline V gene has CDR1 MNHNY and CDR2 SVGAGI (reference sequence).

The chain uses TRBV7-9 and TRBJ1-1; 7 bases map to TRBD1. CDR3 size: 13 residues. After removal of 4 bases from V and 5 bases from J, the junction contained 4 bases not matched to a gene. Germline loops: CDR1 SEHNR, CDR2 FQNEAQ (reference sequence). The CDR3 sequence: CASSSGGKTEAFF. The CDR3 DNA follows: TGTGCCAGCAGCTCAGGGGGAAAGACTGAAGCTTTCTTT.

The chain uses TRBV7-2 and TRBJ2-7, with TRBD1 identical over 9 bases. With 5 bases clipped from V and 9 bases from J, the junction kept 17 bases outside the gene matches. In germline, CDR1 is SGHTA, CDR2 FQGNSA. There are 16 residues in the CDR3. In DNA form, the CDR3 reads TGTGCCAGCAGCGTAACGACCGGGACAGGGCTGGAAGGGCAGTACTTC. Residues: CASSVTTGTGLEGQYF.

The chain is built from TRBV27 and TRBJ2-2; TRBD1 matches at 8 bases. The germline V gene has CDR1 MNHEY and CDR2 SMNVEV (reference sequence). The CDR3 runs 19 residues. Trimming at V came to 3 bases and at J to 0 bases, leaving 12 bases not matched to a gene. The CDR3 nucleotides are TGTGCCAGCAGTTTCCTCCCGGGGGACAGGTTCGCGAACACCGGGGAGCTGTTTTTT. Its translation is CASSFLPGDRFANTGELFF.

This clone came up a few times. This rearrangement joins TRBV7-2 to TRBJ1-4; D call uncertain. This CDR3 has 13 amino acids. Germline V gene sequence: CDR1 SGHTA, CDR2 FQGNSA. V lost 5 bases and J lost 5, with 9 bases in between. Written as DNA, the CDR3 is TGTGCCAGCAGCCAGGACGTGAATGAAAAACTGTTTTTT. The encoded protein is CASSQDVNEKLFF.

The chain couples TRBV7-9 to TRBJ1-4; TRBD1 matches at 10 bases. V shed 7 bases, J shed 5 bases, and the junction held 7 bases outside the gene matches. Germline V gene lookup returns CDR1 SEHNR and CDR2 FQNEAQ (reference sequence). The CDR3 is made up of 15 amino acids. Written as DNA, the CDR3 is TGTGCCAGCACAAGACAGGGGGCGGGGAATGAAAAACTGTTTTTT. Its translation is CASTRQGAGNEKLFF.

Here the CDR3 DNA reads TGCAGCGTCGCGGGGGCTGGACAGTATGGCTACACCTTC. Amino acid sequence: CSVAGAGQYGYTF. This chain uses TRBV29-1 with TRBJ1-2, with D possibly being TRBD1 (6 bases). CDR3 length: 13 amino acids. CDR1 and CDR2 from the germline V gene are SQVTM and ANQGSEA. Trimming pared 6 bases from V and 5 bases from J, leaving 16 bases between.

The V call is TRBV2, the J call TRBJ2-5; no definite D call. The CDR3 covers 13 residues. Per the germline V gene, CDR1 is SNHLY and CDR2 is FYNNEI. V lost 4 bases to trimming and J lost 4 bases, with 10 bases between them. CDR3 sequence (DNA): TGTGCCAGCAGTGGACAAACTCTAGAGACCCAGTACTTC. Its translation: CASSGQTLETQYF.

This rearrangement joins TRBV5-1 to TRBJ2-5; a possible D gene is TRBD1 (6 bases). V lost 3 bases and J lost 5, with 11 bases in between. Germline CDR1 and CDR2: SGHRS and YFSETQ. The CDR3 runs to 13 residues. The DNA of the CDR3 is TGCGCCAGCAGCTACAGGGTAGGGGAGACCCAGTACTTC. Translating gives CASSYRVGETQYF.

V gene TRBV5-1 combines with J gene TRBJ2-1, with unresolved D. The germline gives CDR1 SGHRS, CDR2 YFSETQ. Trimming left V 0 bases short and J 8 bases short, with 9 bases between. CDR3 length equals 13 residues. Written as DNA, the CDR3 is TGCGCCAGCAGCTTGGAAGTAGGAGATGAGCAGTTCTTC. This gives the protein CASSLEVGDEQFF. Looking up the rest from reference TRBV5-1 and TRBJ2-1 gives the full variable domain: KAGVTQTPRYLIKTRGQQVTLSCSPISGHRSVSWYQQTPGQGLQFLFEYFSETQRNKGNFPGRFSGRQFSNSRSEMNVSTLELGDSALYLCASSLEVGDEQFFGPGTRLTVL.

V usage is TRBV27 and J usage is TRBJ2-3; D is ambiguous. The length of the CDR3 is 15 residues. Germline V gives CDR1 MNHEY, CDR2 SMNVEV (reference sequence). The V end was cut by 0 bases, the J end by 4 bases, with 11 bases between. The DNA for the CDR3 is TGTGCCAGCAGTTTATCCCCCGGGCGGCCAGATACGCAGTATTTT. This encodes CASSLSPGRPDTQYF.

The chain has TRBV6-1 and TRBJ2-5; no definite D call. Trimming removed 4 bases at V and 5 bases at J, with 11 bases between. The CDR3 is 13 residues long. Germline-derived CDR1 and CDR2 are MNHNS and SASEGT. CDR3 loop: CASSGGQGETQYF. The CDR3 bases are TGTGCCAGCAGTGGTGGGCAAGGCGAGACCCAGTACTTC.

By proportion, this clone is medium-sized (0.01 to 0.1%). The rearrangement uses TRBV28 and TRBJ1-1; D not resolved. This CDR3 has 12 residues. CDR1 MDHEN and CDR2 SYDVKM come from the germline V gene. With 4 bases removed from V and 10 bases from J, the gap between germline ends came to 13 bases. The CDR3 nucleotides are TGTGCCAGCAGTTCGGTCGAAGCGGGAGCTTTCTTT. Translation: CASSSVEAGAFF.

This chain uses TRBV20-1 with TRBJ1-2; D is unclear. Between the trimmed V and J ends, which lost 3 bases and 8 bases, there was a span of 7 bases. The CDR3 is made up of 10 amino acids. The germline V gene encodes CDR1 DFQATT and CDR2 SNEGSKA (reference sequence). CDR3 sequence (DNA): TGCAGTGCTAGTTACAACGGCTACACCTTC. Protein sequence: CSASYNGYTF.

The chain links TRBV19 to TRBJ1-1; D ambiguous. Germline V gene lookup returns CDR1 LNHDA and CDR2 SQIVND (reference sequence). The CDR3 totals 13 residues. V shed 3 bases and J shed 5 bases, with 10 bases lying between them. CDR3 sequence reads: CASSISVPTEAFF. The CDR3 bases are TGTGCCAGTAGTATTTCGGTTCCGACTGAAGCTTTCTTT.

The chain recombines TRBV6-5 with TRBJ1-2, with 7 bases aligning to TRBD1. The trim removed 0 bases at V and 7 bases at J, leaving 8 bases unmatched. CDR3 size: 15 residues. CDR1 is MNHEY, CDR2 SVGAGI, per germline. CDR3 nucleotide sequence: TGTGCCAGCAGTTACTCGAGCAGGGGGAACAGTGGCTACACCTTC. It encodes CASSYSSRGNSGYTF.

In this sample, this clone is medium-sized. V is TRBV19 and J is TRBJ1-1; a weak D match, TRBD1 (6 bases). This CDR3 has 18 residues. Per the germline V gene, CDR1 is LNHDA and CDR2 is SQIVND (reference sequence). V was pared by 3 bases and J by 0 bases, with 20 bases between. The CDR3 nucleotides are TGTGCCAGTAGTATCCTCCCCAGCGGGAGGGGGGTGAACACTGAAGCTTTCTTT. It yields the protein CASSILPSGRGVNTEAFF.

This clone was recorded a few times. This chain uses TRBV30 with TRBJ2-7; the match to TRBD2 covers 9 bases. V shed 2 bases and J 1 base; nucleotides not matched to a gene: 9. The CDR3 has 16 residues. The germline gives CDR1 GTSNPN, CDR2 SVGIG (reference sequence). CDR3 region: CAWSPRGTSKSYEQYF. CDR3 in DNA: TGTGCCTGGAGTCCTCGGGGGACTAGCAAATCCTACGAGCAGTACTTC. Together with reference TRBV30 and TRBJ2-7, the CDR3 gives the full variable domain: SQTIHQWPATLVQPVGSPLSLECTVEGTSNPNLYWYRQAAGRGLQLLFYSVGIGQISSEVPQNLSASRPQDRQFILSSKKLLLSDSGFYLCAWSPRGTSKSYEQYFGPGTRLTVT.